A selection of T cell receptor beta chains follows, all from one sample in a study of cytomegalovirus exposure and HLA in healthy donors. The protocol was immunoSEQ multiplex PCR, while the TCRdb copy is restricted to in-frame clones and leaves out a portion. Of approximately 150,000 clones listed, more than 60% are singletons. Sequencing was performed on PBMCs. Receptor source: a female donor in good health and CMV-seronegative. The CDR3 runs from the conserved cysteine through the conserved F or W. A D gene is named only where the DNA matches it firmly. Rows may omit the clone size; those that give it use once, few, many or a size class.

clone_size d_call j_call v_call cdr3_aa cdr3_nt
- - TRBJ1-2 TRBV10-3 CAIKDGGYGYTF TGTGCCATCAAAGACGGGGGCTATGGCTACACCTTC
- - TRBJ2-3 TRBV7-9 CASSSRTTGTDTQYF TGTGCCAGCAGCTCCAGGACTACCGGGACAGATACGCAGTATTTT
- - TRBJ1-6 TRBV6-4 CASSDPNSGGAQSPLHF TGTGCCAGCAGTGACCCGAACAGTGGGGGGGCACAATCGCCCCTCCACTTT
- - TRBJ1-1 TRBV5-1 CASSLSQVNTEAFF TGCGCCAGCAGCTTGTCCCAGGTGAACACTGAAGCTTTCTTT
- TRBD1 TRBJ1-1 TRBV7-9 CASRSGQTNTEAFF TGTGCCAGCAGATCGGGACAGACGAACACTGAAGCTTTCTTT
- - TRBJ1-5 TRBV4-1 CASSQDGGAGNQPQHF TGCGCCAGCAGCCAAGATGGCGGGGCGGGCAATCAGCCCCAGCATTTT
once - TRBJ2-1 TRBV6-5 CASKPSVVDEQFF TGTGCCAGCAAGCCTAGCGTAGTGGATGAGCAGTTCTTC
- TRBD1 TRBJ1-1 TRBV5-1 CASSTDRGGTEAFF TGCGCCAGCAGCACGGACAGGGGAGGGACTGAAGCTTTCTTT
- - TRBJ1-4 TRBV9 CASSPGQTTNEKLFF TGTGCCAGCAGCCCCGGACAGACAACTAATGAAAAACTGTTTTTT
- - TRBJ2-3 TRBV7-7 CASSFSPPDTQYF TGTGCCAGCAGCTTCTCCCCTCCAGATACGCAGTATTTT
- TRBD1 TRBJ2-2 TRBV5-6 CASSSGTGGPGELFF TGTGCCAGCAGCTCCGGGACAGGGGGACCCGGGGAGCTGTTTTTT
- TRBD1 TRBJ1-3 TRBV29-1 CSVGQGTSGNTIYF TGCAGCGTTGGACAGGGGACCTCTGGAAACACCATATATTTT
- TRBD1 TRBJ2-7 TRBV19 CASSIEGGIEGRSYEQYF TGTGCCAGTAGTATAGAAGGGGGCATCGAGGGTCGCTCCTACGAGCAGTACTTC
- - TRBJ2-2 TRBV29-1 CSAATGVTGELFF TGCAGCGCCGCGACAGGAGTTACCGGGGAGCTGTTTTTT
- - TRBJ1-5 TRBV25-1 CASSLSSNQPQHF TGTGCCAGCAGCCTTAGTAGCAATCAGCCCCAGCATTTT
- - TRBJ2-2 TRBV10-1 CASSRLGAGELFF TGCGCCAGCAGCCGGCTAGGGGCCGGGGAGCTGTTTTTT
once - TRBJ1-3 TRBV12-5 CASGRGETGNTIYF TGTGCTAGTGGTCGGGGTGAAACTGGAAACACCATATATTTT
once TRBD2 TRBJ2-2 TRBV5-4 CASRVGGKTGELFF TGTGCCAGCAGGGTGGGGGGGAAGACCGGGGAGCTGTTTTTT
- - TRBJ1-4 TRBV5-6 CASSFRLGTNEKLFF TGTGCCAGCAGCTTCCGACTGGGAACTAATGAAAAACTGTTTTTT
- - TRBJ1-1 TRBV11-2 CASSLVGRADTEAFF TGTGCCAGCAGCTTAGTGGGCAGGGCTGACACTGAAGCTTTCTTT
- TRBD2 TRBJ2-7 TRBV9 CASSVGGSGSFGEQYF TGTGCCAGCAGCGTAGGGGGTAGCGGGAGTTTCGGCGAGCAGTACTTC
- TRBD2 TRBJ2-7 TRBV13 CASSFRPGAGGPSEQYF TGTGCCAGCAGCTTCCGCCCTGGGGCGGGAGGGCCCTCTGAGCAGTACTTC
- TRBD2 TRBJ2-3 TRBV4-2 CASSPTSGRSTDTQYF TGTGCCAGCAGCCCGACTAGCGGCAGGAGCACAGATACGCAGTATTTT
- TRBD1 TRBJ1-1 TRBV28 CASSSQDRVAFF TGTGCCAGCAGTTCCCAGGACAGGGTCGCTTTCTTT
- TRBD2 TRBJ2-5 TRBV7-9 CASSPGLDFTQETQYF TGTGCCAGCAGCCCCGGACTAGACTTTACCCAAGAGACCCAGTACTTC
- TRBD1 TRBJ2-7 TRBV6-1 CASSERGLTSTTQYF TGTGCCAGCAGTGAAAGGGGGCTCACCTCTACGACGCAGTACTTC
- - TRBJ1-1 TRBV29-1 CSVSFVTQNTEAFF TGCAGCGTGTCGTTCGTGACACAGAACACTGAAGCTTTCTTT
- TRBD2 TRBJ2-5 TRBV5-1 CASSPGLAGDLRAQYF TGCGCCAGCAGCCCGGGACTAGCGGGGGATCTCAGGGCCCAGTACTTC
- - TRBJ2-7 TRBV29-1 CSVQTGSYEQYF TGCAGCGTTCAGACAGGCTCCTACGAGCAGTACTTC
- - TRBJ2-7 TRBV5-1 CASSWGDSQSYEQYF TGCGCCAGCAGCTGGGGGGACAGCCAATCCTACGAGCAGTACTTC
- - TRBJ2-7 TRBV4-1 CASSQDRGGGSYEQYF TGCGCCAGCAGCCAAGATCGGGGAGGGGGGTCCTACGAGCAGTACTTC
- TRBD2 TRBJ2-3 TRBV19 CASSMPQLAGVRSDTQYF TGTGCCAGTAGTATGCCCCAACTAGCGGGGGTTCGATCGGATACGCAGTATTTT
- - TRBJ2-7 TRBV30 CAWSVRGTAYEQYF TGTGCCTGGAGTGTACGGGGGACAGCCTACGAGCAGTACTTC
- - TRBJ1-2 TRBV18 CASSGDKETGYTF TGTGCCAGCTCGGGGGACAAAGAAACGGGCTACACCTTC
- TRBD2 TRBJ2-2 TRBV7-3 CASSRPGLAGGQNTGELFF TGTGCCAGCAGCCGGCCGGGACTAGCGGGGGGCCAGAACACCGGGGAGCTGTTTTTT
- TRBD2 TRBJ2-1 TRBV5-1 CASSLAGGLRPGDGGDEQFF TGCGCCAGCAGCTTGGCCGGGGGGTTGCGGCCGGGGGACGGCGGGGATGAGCAGTTCTTC
- - TRBJ1-3 TRBV7-6 CASRLTAGRSGNTIYF TGTGCCAGCAGATTAACGGCAGGGCGCTCTGGAAACACCATATATTTT
- - TRBJ1-1 TRBV19 CASTYEVARGTEAFF TGTGCCAGTACCTATGAGGTGGCCCGGGGGACTGAAGCTTTCTTT
- TRBD1 TRBJ1-2 TRBV4-1 CASSPPPDRGDYGYTF TGCGCCAGCAGCCCCCCGCCGGACAGGGGAGACTATGGCTACACCTTC
few - TRBJ1-1 TRBV11-2 CASSRRRGGGRNTEAFF TGTGCCAGCAGCCGTAGAAGGGGGGGCGGTCGGAACACTGAAGCTTTCTTT
- - TRBJ1-5 TRBV6-5 CASSTRGGGQPQHF TGTGCCAGCAGTACCCGAGGGGGTGGCCAGCCCCAGCATTTT
- TRBD1 TRBJ2-7 TRBV2 CASSGGTGGYEQYF TGTGCCAGCAGTGGGGGGACAGGGGGTTACGAGCAGTACTTC
few - TRBJ1-6 TRBV6-5 CASSDIVASPLHF TGTGCCAGCAGTGACATAGTGGCTTCACCCCTCCACTTT